This T cell receptor (beta chain) was sequenced for a study of glioma-infiltrating T cells after dendritic cell vaccination. Overall study context: At biweekly intervals, patients got three intradermal dendritic cell vaccine injections.

Up to 2 ug genomic DNA was used for TCRB CDR3 amplification. The primer mix had 60 V beta and 13 J beta primers. TCRdb keeps only in-frame clones here, not all; method: immunoSEQ multiplex PCR. Of 72,000 or so clones listed, about nine tenths are singletons. This CDR3 comprises 13 residues. The germline V and J ends were trimmed by 2 bases and 3 bases, with 8 bases remaining between them. Germline loops: CDR1 SGHRS, CDR2 YFSETQ. The time point is: after dendritic cell vaccination, including at tumor progression/relapse. This receptor was obtained from a human donor with glioblastoma. This specimen was blood, taken after dendritic cell vaccination. This chain joins TRBV5-1 and TRBJ1-2; the D is unclear. The CDR3 sequence: CASSLSPDYGYTF. DNA of the CDR3: TGCGCCAGCAGCTTAAGTCCGGACTATGGCTACACCTTC. Together with reference TRBV5-1 and TRBJ1-2, the CDR3 gives the full variable domain: KAGVTQTPRYLIKTRGQQVTLSCSPISGHRSVSWYQQTPGQGLQFLFEYFSETQRNKGNFPGRFSGRQFSNSRSEMNVSTLELGDSALYLCASSLSPDYGYTFGSGTRLTVV.